The 15 T cell receptor beta chains in this list originate from one sample, sequenced in a study of T cells after yellow fever vaccination. TCRdb analysed the 5' RACE reads with MiXCR anew, one entry per CDR3 protein. Counted here are some 350,000 distinct CDR3 sequences, roughly 4% occurring once; the ten biggest clones make up around 24%. The material sequenced was PBMCs, taken 5 days after the yellow fever booster vaccination. The receptors stem from a man between 18 and 35 years old who received the YFV17D yellow fever vaccine.

This clonotype occurred a few times. The chain combines TRBV19 with TRBJ2-7; 9 nucleotides line up with TRBD2. Germline CDR1 LNHDA, CDR2 SQIVND (reference sequence). The ends lost 1 base at V and 3 bases at J; junction bases unmatched: 7. The CDR3 spans 16 residues. DNA for the CDR3: TGTGCCAGTAGTATAGGTCCAGCGGGGGGTTACTACGAGCAGTACTTC. Translating gives CASSIGPAGGYYEQYF.

In this sample, this clonotype turned up a few times. This rearrangement joins TRBV4-3 to TRBJ2-2; the match to TRBD1 covers 8 bases. Germline-derived CDR1 and CDR2 are LGHNA and YSLEER. The CDR3 runs to 15 residues. The junction had 6 bases not matched to a gene; V was cut back by 2 bases and J by 7 bases. CDR3 protein: CASSQMDRALGELFF. CDR3 DNA sequence: TGCGCCAGCAGCCAAATGGACAGGGCCCTCGGGGAGCTGTTTTTT.

V usage is TRBV6-2 or TRBV6-3 and J usage is TRBJ1-5; TRBD1 matches at 12 bases. Germline values: CDR1 MNHEY, CDR2 SVGEGT. The junction had 8 bases not matched to a gene; V was cut back by 4 bases and J by 1 base. The CDR3 consists of 18 residues. The CDR3 protein is CASSLYRDRGLSNQPQHF. DNA for the CDR3: TGTGCCAGCAGTTTATACCGGGACAGGGGGCTCAGCAATCAGCCCCAGCATTTT.

This clonotype was counted ten times or more. The chain combines TRBV7-2 with TRBJ1-5; 10 bases map to TRBD1. Germline CDR1 is SGHTA and CDR2 is FQGNSA. Germline trimming cut 0 bases from V and 6 bases from J; bases unmatched to any gene: 8. The CDR3 totals 17 residues. The CDR3 spells CASSLAVSTGGRQPQHF. Here the CDR3 DNA reads TGTGCCAGCAGCTTAGCTGTGTCGACAGGGGGCCGTCAGCCCCAGCATTTT.

This clonotype came up a few times. Here the CDR3 reads CASRSDSNTEAFF. CDR3 DNA: TGCGCCAGCAGATCCGACAGCAACACTGAAGCTTTCTTT. V usage is TRBV5-1 and J usage is TRBJ1-1; perhaps TRBD1 as D (5 bases). The V and J ends lost 5 bases and 2 bases respectively, with 10 bases between them. Per germline, CDR1 SGHRS and CDR2 YFSETQ. The CDR3 spans 13 residues.

This clonotype was picked up many times. This chain uses TRBV7-8 with TRBJ1-4; 9 positions agree with TRBD1. The trim removed 8 bases at V and 1 base at J, leaving 8 bases unmatched. Germline CDR1 is SGHVS and CDR2 is FQNEAQ. This CDR3 region has 16 residues. The CDR3 DNA reads as TGTGCCAGCGAACAGGGGGCATACGGAACTAATGAAAAACTGTTTTTT. Translating it yields CASEQGAYGTNEKLFF.

This clonotype was counted between two and nine times. This chain uses TRBV7-9 with TRBJ2-3; tentatively, D is TRBD1 or TRBD2 (5 bases each). The CDR3 runs to 18 residues. Germline V gene data show CDR1 as SEHNR and CDR2 as FQNEAQ (reference sequence). V lost 4 bases and J 0 bases, leaving 20 bases between the germline ends. The CDR3 reads CASSYPPGTHTSTDTQYF. DNA for the CDR3: TGTGCCAGCAGCTACCCACCGGGGACCCACACCAGCACAGATACGCAGTATTTT.

The table lists this clonotype with a few counts. The chain employs TRBV5-5 and TRBJ2-7, with D uncertain. The V gene's germline CDR1 is SGHKS and CDR2 YYEKEE (reference sequence). Trimming left V 1 base short and J 7 bases short, with 15 bases between. The CDR3 has 14 amino acids. In DNA form, the CDR3 reads TGTGCCAGCAGCTTGCAGACTTCCTTGAGTGAGCAGTACGTC. Translating gives CASSLQTSLSEQYV.

CDR3 protein: CASSSSGEGTEQYF. The CDR3 DNA sequence: TGTGCCAGCAGCTCTAGCGGGGAGGGTACCGAGCAGTACTTC. The chain carries TRBV11-2 and TRBJ2-7, with TRBD2 matching over 9 bases. Germline V gene data show CDR1 as SGHAT and CDR2 as FQNNGV. The CDR3 runs to 14 residues. The J segment lost 6 bases and the V segment lost 4 bases, leaving 7 bases of the junction unmatched.

This sequence joins TRBV20-1 and TRBJ1-2, with unresolved D. Germline CDR1 DFQATT, CDR2 SNEGSKA (reference sequence). The CDR3 is 12 amino acids. With 6 bases removed from V and 8 bases from J, the gap between germline ends came to 16 bases. Here the CDR3 reads CSASQVARGYTF. In DNA, the CDR3 is TGCAGTGCCTCCCAGGTTGCCCGGGGCTACACCTTC.

V and J are TRBV9 and TRBJ2-1; 8 bases are a match to TRBD2. Germline trimming cut 1 base from V and 6 bases from J; bases unmatched to any gene: 6. This CDR3 is 15 amino acids long. Per the germline V gene, CDR1 is SGDLS and CDR2 is YYNGEE. The DNA for the CDR3 is TGTGCCAGCAGCGTAAGGACGGGGGGGTCCAATGAGCAGTTCTTC. It yields the protein CASSVRTGGSNEQFF.

V and J are TRBV7-6 and TRBJ1-1; D is undetermined. Per the germline V gene, CDR1 is SGHVS and CDR2 is FNYEAQ. The CDR3 is made up of 13 amino acids. The ends were cut back, 0 bases at V and 3 bases at J, with 5 bases in the middle. This CDR3 is CASSLAVDTEAFF. DNA for the CDR3: TGTGCCAGCAGCTTAGCGGTCGACACTGAAGCTTTCTTT.

This chain uses TRBV7-2 with TRBJ2-3; TRBD1 agrees at 8 bases. The junction had 11 bases not matched to a gene; V was cut back by 5 bases and J by 7 bases. The CDR3 is 15 amino acids. The germline V gene encodes CDR1 SGHTA and CDR2 FQGNSA. CDR3 in DNA: TGTGCCAGCAGCCCTCGACAGGGGCGGGTGAATACGCAGTATTTT. Its translation: CASSPRQGRVNTQYF.

This clonotype was recorded a few times. This chain connects TRBV7-2 to TRBJ1-2; 9 bases fit TRBD1. The CDR3 totals 17 residues. The germline V gene encodes CDR1 SGHTA and CDR2 FQGNSA. The V and J ends lost 0 bases and 8 bases, in that order; junction bases with no gene match: 13. The CDR3 region has the DNA TGTGCCAGCAGCTTAGCAGGGTCGGGACAGGGTTCAAAGGGCTACACCTTC. As protein: CASSLAGSGQGSKGYTF.

This clonotype was counted a few times. The chain has TRBV20-1 and TRBJ1-2; 9 nucleotides agree with TRBD1. Looked up from germline, CDR1 is DFQATT and CDR2 is SNEGSKA (reference sequence). The CDR3 is made up of 15 amino acids. V shed 1 base, J shed 2 bases, and the junction held 5 bases outside the gene matches. The CDR3 bases are TGCAGTGCTAGAGCCCGACAGGGGGGAAACTATGGCTACACCTTC. It is translated as CSARARQGGNYGYTF.